This is a list of T cell receptor beta chains from one sample in a study of shared clonotypes between healthy human individuals. Libraries were prepared by immunoSEQ multiplex PCR; TCRdb keeps only in-frame clonotypes and omits some of them. The repertoire includes over a million clones, more than 60% of them detected once, and roughly 1.5% sits in the top ten. The sequenced sample consisted of memory CD4+ T cells sorted from blood. These receptors all stem from a man in his late teens or twenties in good health. CDR3s include the opening cysteine and the closing phenylalanine or tryptophan. D genes are given only for firm matches. The listing skips clone size in some rows; elsewhere it reads once, few, many or a size class.

V	size	J	D	CDR3	DNA
TRBV10-3	NA	TRBJ1-2	TRBD1	CAISETPGQGANYGYTF	TGTGCCATCAGTGAGACACCGGGACAGGGGGCCAACTATGGCTACACCTTC
TRBV10-3	many	TRBJ1-5	NA	CAISPSNQPQHF	TGTGCCATTTCCCCTAGCAATCAGCCCCAGCATTTT
TRBV27	NA	TRBJ1-5	NA	CASSQGGNQPQHF	TGTGCCAGCAGCCAAGGGGGGAATCAGCCCCAGCATTTT
TRBV19	NA	TRBJ1-5	TRBD1	CASSQNGQGGQPQHF	TGTGCCAGTAGCCAAAACGGACAGGGTGGTCAGCCCCAGCATTTT
TRBV7-2	NA	TRBJ2-1	NA	CASSRSALNNEQFF	TGTGCCAGCAGCCGGTCAGCGCTGAACAATGAGCAGTTCTTC
TRBV23-1	NA	TRBJ2-5	TRBD2	CASSQLTSGADGETQYF	TGCGCCAGCAGTCAGCTGACTAGCGGGGCTGACGGGGAGACCCAGTACTTC
TRBV9	NA	TRBJ1-2	TRBD1	CASSEGTANSYGYTF	TGTGCCAGCAGCGAGGGGACAGCTAATTCCTATGGCTACACCTTC
TRBV7-9	NA	TRBJ2-7	TRBD1	CASSPDRGHLWEDTYEQYF	TGTGCCAGCAGCCCGGACAGGGGGCACTTGTGGGAGGACACCTACGAGCAGTACTTC
TRBV27	NA	TRBJ2-3	TRBD1	CASSASGTAPDTQYF	TGTGCCAGCAGTGCCTCCGGGACAGCCCCAGATACGCAGTATTTT
TRBV6-6	NA	TRBJ1-4	NA	CASSYSLPTNEKLFF	TGTGCCAGCAGTTACTCACTACCAACTAATGAAAAACTGTTTTTT
TRBV28	once	TRBJ1-2	NA	CASSSPQGAGSIGYTF	TGTGCCAGCAGTTCCCCCCAAGGGGCGGGATCTATAGGCTACACCTTC